These T cell receptor beta chains were read from a single sample in a study. MiXCR was run by TCRdb on the 5' RACE reads, yielding one entry per CDR3 protein. The sample yields some 62,000 distinct CDR3 sequences, 25% to 35% seen once. The sequenced material came from tumor-infiltrating naive CD4+ T cells sorted from the breast tumor. These receptors all come from a female donor with breast cancer. CDR3s include the opening cysteine and the closing phenylalanine or tryptophan. A D gene is named only where the DNA matches it firmly. Clone size is not always given. Where it is, it says once, few, many or a class for expanded clones.

>TRBV6-5|TRBJ2-2|many|TRBD1
CASSRRQGLNTGELFF
TGTGCCAGCAGTCGACGACAGGGATTGAACACCGGGGAGCTGTTTTTT
>TRBV20-1|TRBJ2-1|.|TRBD2
CSAAGFTSGEYNEQFF
TGCAGTGCCGCTGGTTTCACTAGCGGGGAGTACAATGAGCAGTTCTTC
>TRBV7-3|TRBJ2-1|medium-sized|.
CASSLPGVVNEQFF
TGTGCCAGCAGCTTGCCGGGAGTGGTAAATGAGCAGTTCTTC
>TRBV6-2/TRBV6-3|TRBJ1-5|.|TRBD1
CASRTPLGQGNQPQHF
TGTGCCAGCAGAACACCACTGGGACAGGGCAATCAGCCCCAGCATTTT
>TRBV15|TRBJ2-7|few|TRBD1
CATSRDRDIQNEQYF
TGTGCCACCAGCAGGGACAGGGACATACAGAACGAGCAGTACTTC
>TRBV5-1|TRBJ2-7|.|.
CASSLSGLKTYEQYF
TGCGCCAGCAGCTTGTCCGGACTAAAAACCTACGAGCAGTACTTC
>TRBV4-1|TRBJ2-7|few|.
CASSQQEEGYEQYF
TGCGCCAGCAGCCAACAGGAGGAAGGATACGAGCAGTACTTC
>TRBV25-1|TRBJ1-3|few|.
CASSESWNSGNTIYF
TGTGCCAGCAGTGAATCATGGAACTCTGGAAACACCATATATTTT
>TRBV24-1|TRBJ2-5|.|TRBD1
CATSDPGTGVQETQYF
TGTGCCACCAGTGACCCCGGGACAGGGGTTCAAGAGACCCAGTACTTC
>TRBV6-5|TRBJ2-5|few|TRBD1
CASSSPGQGQETQYF
TGTGCCAGCAGTTCCCCGGGACAGGGTCAAGAGACCCAGTACTTC
>TRBV20-1|TRBJ2-3|.|TRBD2
CSAGTSGYTDTQYF
TGCAGTGCCGGGACTAGCGGATACACAGATACGCAGTATTTT
>TRBV27|TRBJ1-6|many|.
CASSLFGSLSSYNSPLHF
TGTGCCAGCAGTTTATTCGGCAGCCTGAGCTCCTATAATTCACCCCTCCACTTT
>TRBV30|TRBJ2-7|few|TRBD2
CAWSSSGMGEQYF
TGTGCCTGGAGTTCTAGCGGGATGGGCGAGCAGTACTTC
>TRBV3-1|TRBJ2-3|few|.
CASSQVSNTQYF
TGTGCCAGCAGCCAAGTTTCAAATACGCAGTATTTT
>TRBV20-1|TRBJ2-1|.|TRBD2
CSATPGLAGATYNEQFF
TGCAGTGCTACCCCGGGACTAGCGGGAGCGACCTACAATGAGCAGTTCTTC
>TRBV7-3|TRBJ2-1|few|TRBD2
CASSPRTSWNEQFF
TGTGCCAGCAGCCCCCGGACTAGTTGGAATGAGCAGTTCTTC
>TRBV5-6|TRBJ1-5|.|.
CASSLVDQPQHF
TGTGCCAGCAGCTTGGTCGATCAGCCCCAGCATTTT
>TRBV6-2/TRBV6-3|TRBJ2-3|few|TRBD2
CASGWTSLGDTQYF
TGTGCCAGCGGTTGGACTAGCCTCGGAGATACGCAGTATTTT
>TRBV7-3|TRBJ2-5|.|TRBD2
CASSPGLAETQETQYF
TGTGCCAGCAGCCCGGGGCTAGCGGAAACCCAAGAGACCCAGTACTTC
>TRBV30|TRBJ1-2|.|.
CAWLGYGYTF
TGTGCCTGGTTAGGGTATGGCTACACCTTC
>TRBV25-1|TRBJ2-7|.|.
CASSGTRYEQYF
TGTGCCAGCAGCGGCACCCGCTACGAGCAGTACTTC
>TRBV12-3/TRBV12-4|TRBJ2-2|few|.
CASSLFLGGELFF
TGTGCCAGCAGTTTATTTTTGGGCGGGGAGCTGTTTTTT
>TRBV7-2|TRBJ1-2|.|.
CASHPGGNYGYTF
TGTGCCAGTCACCCCGGGGGGAACTATGGCTACACCTTC
>TRBV7-2|TRBJ2-7|many|.
CASSLETGAHYEQYF
TGTGCCAGCAGCCTAGAGACAGGAGCGCACTACGAGCAGTACTTC
>TRBV7-2|TRBJ2-6|.|TRBD1
CASSSPTGTGGFGANVLTF
TGTGCCAGCAGCTCACCCACGGGGACAGGGGGTTTTGGGGCCAACGTCCTGACTTTC
>TRBV21-1|TRBJ1-5|.|.
CASGTDFGNQPQHF
TGTGCCAGCGGGACAGACTTTGGCAATCAGCCCCAGCATTTT
>TRBV24-1|TRBJ2-3|.|TRBD1
CATSEPIPGQHTDTQYF
TGTGCCACCAGTGAACCTATACCGGGACAGCACACAGATACGCAGTATTTT
>TRBV28|TRBJ2-7|many|TRBD2
CASSSGLAGEVQYF
TGTGCCAGCAGTTCAGGACTAGCGGGGGAAGTGCAGTACTTC
>TRBV5-1|TRBJ2-4|.|.
CASSSDSSGIQYF
TGCGCCAGCAGCTCCGATAGCAGCGGCATTCAGTACTTC
>TRBV20-1|TRBJ2-3|many|.
CSARDPGWGTDTQYF
TGCAGTGCTAGAGATCCTGGCTGGGGCACAGATACGCAGTATTTT
>TRBV5-1|TRBJ2-3|many|TRBD2
CASSREPGLAGSDTQYF
TGCGCCAGCAGCCGAGAACCGGGACTAGCTGGATCAGATACGCAGTATTTT
>TRBV5-1|TRBJ2-1|.|.
CASSIQETYNEQFF
TGCGCCAGCAGCATCCAAGAAACATACAATGAGCAGTTCTTC